A selection of T cell receptor beta chains follows, all from one sample in a study of T cell changes during pregnancy in multiple sclerosis. The data were produced by immunoSEQ multiplex PCR, yet TCRdb's version contains in-frame clones alone and is incomplete. This table holds about 40,000 clones, about 90% found once. Material: peripheral blood, obtained in the first trimester of pregnancy. The receptors originated from a female donor in good health, enrolled as a control in a pregnancy study. The CDR3 runs from the conserved cysteine through the conserved F or W. The order of the fields is clone size, J gene, V gene, D gene, CDR3 DNA, CDR3 protein. A D gene is named only where the DNA matches it firmly. Some rows have no size entry. The others give once, few or many, or a class for an expanded clone.

size: .; J: TRBJ1-2; V: TRBV5-1; D: .; DNA: TGCGCCAGCAGCTTCGGGCCCCAGGGTGCAAATGGCTACACCTTC; CDR3: CASSFGPQGANGYTF
size: .; J: TRBJ2-7; V: TRBV30; D: .; DNA: TGTGCCTGGAGTGCCCCAACTTTCGGCGGCCCCTACGAGCAGTACTTC; CDR3: CAWSAPTFGGPYEQYF
size: .; J: TRBJ2-1; V: TRBV28; D: .; DNA: TGTGCCAGCAGTCTCCGAAGGCGGGTCAATGAGCAGTTCTTC; CDR3: CASSLRRRVNEQFF
size: few; J: TRBJ1-6; V: TRBV6-4; D: .; DNA: TGTGCCAGCAGTGACTCGAAAGGGGATAATTCACCCCTCCACTTT; CDR3: CASSDSKGDNSPLHF
size: .; J: TRBJ2-7; V: TRBV9; D: TRBD2; DNA: TGTGCCAGCAGCTCCGGTAGCGGGGGGTCCTACGAGCAGTACTTC; CDR3: CASSSGSGGSYEQYF
size: .; J: TRBJ2-7; V: TRBV7-2; D: .; DNA: TGTGCCAGCAGCTTCGGTACCCAGTCGGGGCAGTACTTC; CDR3: CASSFGTQSGQYF
size: .; J: TRBJ1-6; V: TRBV6-1; D: TRBD1; DNA: TGTGCCAGCAGGGATCCGGGACAGGTGTATAGAACCCTCCACTTT; CDR3: CASRDPGQVYRTLHF
size: .; J: TRBJ2-7; V: TRBV27; D: .; DNA: TGTGCCAGCAGTAGACCGGGTCTTGGCTACGAGCAGTACTTC; CDR3: CASSRPGLGYEQYF
size: .; J: TRBJ2-3; V: TRBV7-9; D: TRBD2; DNA: TGTGCCAGCAGCTTAGAGAGGACTAGCGACACAGATACGCAGTATTTT; CDR3: CASSLERTSDTDTQYF
size: .; J: TRBJ1-4; V: TRBV6-5; D: TRBD1; DNA: TGTGCCAGCTCACCGGGACAGGGTCTAGAAAAACTGTTTTTT; CDR3: CASSPGQGLEKLFF
size: .; J: TRBJ1-2; V: TRBV19; D: TRBD1; DNA: TGTGCCAGTAGTATAGCCCTGGGACAGTCTGCTGGCTACACCTTC; CDR3: CASSIALGQSAGYTF
size: .; J: TRBJ1-5; V: TRBV6-6; D: .; DNA: TGTGCCAGCAGTTCCACGACAGGTAGCAATCAGCCCCAGCATTTT; CDR3: CASSSTTGSNQPQHF
size: few; J: TRBJ1-2; V: TRBV5-1; D: .; DNA: TGCGCCAGCAGCACAGGGATGGGTGGCTACACCTTC; CDR3: CASSTGMGGYTF
size: once; J: TRBJ2-5; V: TRBV15; D: .; DNA: TGTGCCACCAGCAGTTCCCGGGGGAACCAAGAGACCCAGTACTTC; CDR3: CATSSSRGNQETQYF
size: .; J: TRBJ1-4; V: TRBV5-4; D: .; DNA: TGTGCCAGCAGCTTGCCAGGGAATGAAAAACTGTTTTTT; CDR3: CASSLPGNEKLFF
size: .; J: TRBJ1-1; V: TRBV10-2; D: TRBD1; DNA: TGCGCCAGCAGTGAGGACAGGGGTGATGAAGCTTTCTTT; CDR3: CASSEDRGDEAFF
size: once; J: TRBJ2-1; V: TRBV5-1; D: TRBD2; DNA: TGCGCCAGCAGCTTGGTGACTAGCGGGGGGTACAATGAGCAGTTCTTC; CDR3: CASSLVTSGGYNEQFF
size: .; J: TRBJ1-3; V: TRBV4-3; D: .; DNA: TGCGCCAGCAGCCAAGCCGGGACTCCAATCTCTGGAAACACCATATATTTT; CDR3: CASSQAGTPISGNTIYF
size: once; J: TRBJ1-5; V: TRBV27; D: .; DNA: TGTGCCAGCAGTTTGGTCCTAAATCAGCCCCAGCATTTT; CDR3: CASSLVLNQPQHF
size: .; J: TRBJ1-5; V: TRBV11-2; D: .; DNA: TGTGCCAGCAGCTTAGACGGGAATCAGCCCCAGCATTTT; CDR3: CASSLDGNQPQHF
size: once; J: TRBJ1-6; V: TRBV27; D: TRBD1; DNA: TGTGCCAGCAGTTTTGTCTGGGACAGGGGAAATTCACCCCTCCACTTT; CDR3: CASSFVWDRGNSPLHF
size: .; J: TRBJ1-5; V: TRBV28; D: TRBD1; DNA: TGTGCCAGCAGTATACGGACAGGCGTCGGTCAGCCCCAGCATTTT; CDR3: CASSIRTGVGQPQHF
size: .; J: TRBJ2-2; V: TRBV4-2; D: TRBD2; DNA: TGTGCAGTACGGGGACTAGCGGGAGGCGCGAACACCGGGGAGCTGTTTTTT; CDR3: CAVRGLAGGANTGELFF
size: .; J: TRBJ2-5; V: TRBV7-8; D: TRBD1; DNA: TGTGCCAGCAGCCCCGGGACAGGGATGACAGAGACCCAGTACTTC; CDR3: CASSPGTGMTETQYF
size: .; J: TRBJ2-2; V: TRBV7-9; D: .; DNA: TGTGCCAGCAGCTTAGCGGATAGTAGCTTTCGCACCGGGGAGCTGTTTTTT; CDR3: CASSLADSSFRTGELFF
size: .; J: TRBJ2-3; V: TRBV15; D: .; DNA: TGTGCCACCAGCGATAAAGCGGACACAGATACGCAGTATTTT; CDR3: CATSDKADTDTQYF
size: .; J: TRBJ1-3; V: TRBV11-3; D: TRBD1; DNA: TGTGCCAGCAGCCCCGGACAGGGCCCTGGAAACACCATATATTTT; CDR3: CASSPGQGPGNTIYF
size: .; J: TRBJ1-6; V: TRBV27; D: .; DNA: TGTGCCAGCAGCCCAGGGTACTCCTATAATTCACCCCTCCACTTT; CDR3: CASSPGYSYNSPLHF
size: .; J: TRBJ2-2; V: TRBV6-4; D: .; DNA: TGTGCCAGCAGTGGCGGGAACACCGGGGAGCTGTTTTTT; CDR3: CASSGGNTGELFF
size: .; J: TRBJ1-6; V: TRBV28; D: TRBD1; DNA: TGTGCCAGCAGTAGACAGGGGGCAGGTAATTCACCCCTCCACTTT; CDR3: CASSRQGAGNSPLHF
size: .; J: TRBJ1-2; V: TRBV13; D: TRBD1; DNA: TGTGCCAGTTCAATATCAGGGGGCGACAACTATGGCTACACCTTC; CDR3: CASSISGGDNYGYTF
size: .; J: TRBJ1-1; V: TRBV6-1; D: TRBD1; DNA: TGTGCCAGCAGCCGGGACAGCGAGAACACTGAAGCTTTCTTT; CDR3: CASSRDSENTEAFF
size: .; J: TRBJ2-3; V: TRBV7-3; D: TRBD2; DNA: TGTGCCAGCAGCCCACTAGCGGGGGTGATTGATACGCAGTATTTT; CDR3: CASSPLAGVIDTQYF
size: .; J: TRBJ2-1; V: TRBV9; D: .; DNA: TGTGCCAGCAGCGTAGCCTCTAGAGGATACAATGAGCAGTTCTTC; CDR3: CASSVASRGYNEQFF
size: .; J: TRBJ2-7; V: TRBV7-2; D: .; DNA: TGTGCCAGCAGCTCCGAGGGCTGGGACTCCTACGAGCAGTACTTC; CDR3: CASSSEGWDSYEQYF
size: .; J: TRBJ2-7; V: TRBV10-2; D: TRBD1; DNA: TGCGCCAGCAGTCTGGACAGGGGCGTTACCTACGAGCAGTACTTC; CDR3: CASSLDRGVTYEQYF
size: .; J: TRBJ2-7; V: TRBV19; D: .; DNA: TGTGCCAGTAGTCTCAGGGGTTACGAGCAGTACTTC; CDR3: CASSLRGYEQYF
size: few; J: TRBJ2-3; V: TRBV6-4; D: .; DNA: TGTGCCAGCAGTGAGGGCAGGGACACAGATACGCAGTATTTT; CDR3: CASSEGRDTDTQYF
size: .; J: TRBJ2-7; V: TRBV7-6; D: .; DNA: TGTGCCAGCAGCATGGGAGGGGGGACGTTAAAGGAGCAGTACTTC; CDR3: CASSMGGGTLKEQYF
size: .; J: TRBJ1-5; V: TRBV28; D: TRBD1; DNA: TGTGCCAGCAGTTCAAGACAGGGCGGTAGCAATCAGCCCCAGCATTTT; CDR3: CASSSRQGGSNQPQHF
size: few; J: TRBJ2-5; V: TRBV7-2; D: .; DNA: TGTGCCAGCAGCTTAGTGCAGGGAGGTGTGGGGACCCAGTACTTC; CDR3: CASSLVQGGVGTQYF
size: .; J: TRBJ2-3; V: TRBV2; D: .; DNA: TGTGCCAGCAGTCGCCTAGGTATGGGCACAGATACGCAGTATTTT; CDR3: CASSRLGMGTDTQYF
size: once; J: TRBJ2-5; V: TRBV7-7; D: TRBD2; DNA: TGTGCCAGCAGCTACCCCGAGGTAGCGGGGGGGAGTGAGACCCAGTACTTC; CDR3: CASSYPEVAGGSETQYF
size: .; J: TRBJ2-5; V: TRBV2; D: TRBD2; DNA: TGTGCCAGCAGTTATAGCGGGGGGGCCCGAGAGACCCAGTACTTC; CDR3: CASSYSGGARETQYF
size: .; J: TRBJ1-2; V: TRBV20-1; D: .; DNA: TGCAGTGCCGTTCTTCACGACGGGTACACCTTC; CDR3: CSAVLHDGYTF
size: .; J: TRBJ2-7; V: TRBV29-1; D: .; DNA: TGCAGCGCCGTCACAGGGAGGGGGGCCTACGAGCAGTACTTC; CDR3: CSAVTGRGAYEQYF
size: .; J: TRBJ2-7; V: TRBV2; D: TRBD1; DNA: TGTGCCAGCAGGGGACAGGGACCCTACGAGCAGTACTTC; CDR3: CASRGQGPYEQYF
size: .; J: TRBJ2-1; V: TRBV6-5; D: TRBD2; DNA: TGTGCCAGCAGTTTCGGACTAGCGGGGAGCTACAATGAGCAGTTCTTC; CDR3: CASSFGLAGSYNEQFF
size: few; J: TRBJ2-7; V: TRBV6-1; D: TRBD2; DNA: TGTGCCAGCAGTGATGCGGGGGGCGGCTCCTACGAGCAGTACTTC; CDR3: CASSDAGGGSYEQYF
size: .; J: TRBJ1-1; V: TRBV7-9; D: .; DNA: TGTGCCAGCAGTCTCCCGGCCGGAGGAGCTTTCTTT; CDR3: CASSLPAGGAFF
size: .; J: TRBJ2-1; V: TRBV7-3; D: .; DNA: TGTGCCAGCAGCCACACAGCCCAAACCGTCAATGAGCAGTTCTTC; CDR3: CASSHTAQTVNEQFF
size: many; J: TRBJ1-1; V: TRBV15; D: .; DNA: TGTGCCACCAGCAGAGATCAAGCAGGGCCTTCTGAAGCTTTCTTT; CDR3: CATSRDQAGPSEAFF
size: .; J: TRBJ2-7; V: TRBV5-1; D: .; DNA: TGCGCCAGCAGCCCATCAGGGTTGTCCTACGAGCAGTACTTC; CDR3: CASSPSGLSYEQYF
size: .; J: TRBJ2-2; V: TRBV5-8; D: TRBD2; DNA: TGTGCCAGCAGCTTGATAGGACTAGCGTACACCGGGGAGCTGTTTTTT; CDR3: CASSLIGLAYTGELFF